This T cell receptor beta chain was captured in a study of T cells expressing NK-cell markers. The V gene's germline CDR1 is SEHNR and CDR2 FQNEAQ (reference sequence). This CDR3 region has 15 residues. Study-wide points: Evidence did not settle whether expanded NKG2C+ T cell clones targeted HCMV.

Reprocessing the 5' RACE reads, TCRdb reports a single entry for every CDR3 protein and omits DNA. This sample carries some 450,000 distinct CDR3 sequences, with 7.3% going to the ten biggest clones. Concerning this clonotype: The antigen is not known.

Input material: blood T cells: a sorted CD56 or NKG2C T cell subset, CD4+ or CD8+ T cells, or bulk PBMC T cells (not recorded which). The receptor was derived from a woman between 18 and 70 years old in good health. The rearrangement links TRBV7-9 to TRBJ2-3; TCRdb's assignment of TRBD1 cannot be checked, as there is no DNA. CDR3 region: CASSITGYETDTQYF.